This record concerns one TCR beta chain sequence. Its antigen remains unidentified. These data belong to a study of identical twins. General study points: Potential partial confounding of zero-insertion analyses by invariant MAIT and iNKT cells was noted. The study based its conclusions on cross-sectional statistical analysis and did not follow the same donors.

The germline gives CDR1 SGHAT, CDR2 FQNNGV. CDR3 size: 15 residues. V lost 6 bases to trimming and J lost 9 bases; unmatched junction nucleotides: 13. A single record per CDR3 protein comes from TCRdb applying MiXCR to the 5' RACE reads. The sample includes nearly 900,000 distinct CDR3 sequences, 10% to 15% of them seen just once. The data were also submitted as part of a second study, on yellow fever vaccine responses in identical twins.

The clonotype was recovered from a woman younger than 30 in good health. The source material was PBMCs. The rearrangement joins TRBV11-2 to TRBJ2-1, with TRBD2 identical over 8 bases. The CDR3 loop is CASSLAVRGAFEQFF. CDR3 DNA sequence: TGTGCCAGCAGTCTCGCGGTGCGGGGGGCCTTTGAGCAGTTCTTC.